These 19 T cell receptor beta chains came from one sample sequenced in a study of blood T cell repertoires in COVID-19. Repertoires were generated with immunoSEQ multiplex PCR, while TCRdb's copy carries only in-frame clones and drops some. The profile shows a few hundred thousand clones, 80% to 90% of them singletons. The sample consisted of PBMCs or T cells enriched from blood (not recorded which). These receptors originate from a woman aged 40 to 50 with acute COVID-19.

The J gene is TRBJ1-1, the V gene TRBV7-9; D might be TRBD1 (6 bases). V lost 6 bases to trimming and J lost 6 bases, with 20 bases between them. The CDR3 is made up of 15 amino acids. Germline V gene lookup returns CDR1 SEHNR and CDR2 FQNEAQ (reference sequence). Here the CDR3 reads CASRRAAGEGAEAFF. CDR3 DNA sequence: TGTGCCAGCAGACGGGCCGCAGGGGAAGGGGCTGAAGCTTTCTTT. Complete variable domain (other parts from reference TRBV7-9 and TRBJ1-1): DTGVSQNPRHKITKRGQNVTFRCDPISEHNRLYWYRQTLGQGPEFLTYFQNEAQLEKSRLLSDRFSAERPKGSFSTLEIQRTEQGDSAMYLCASRRAAGEGAEAFFGQGTRLTVV.

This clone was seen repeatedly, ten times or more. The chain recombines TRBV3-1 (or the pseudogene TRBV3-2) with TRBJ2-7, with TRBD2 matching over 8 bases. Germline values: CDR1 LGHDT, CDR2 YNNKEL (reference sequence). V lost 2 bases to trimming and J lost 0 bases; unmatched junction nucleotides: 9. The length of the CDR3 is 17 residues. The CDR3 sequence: CASSQLGLAQYSYEQYF. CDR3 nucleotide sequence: TGTGCCAGCAGCCAACTAGGACTAGCTCAATACTCCTACGAGCAGTACTTC.

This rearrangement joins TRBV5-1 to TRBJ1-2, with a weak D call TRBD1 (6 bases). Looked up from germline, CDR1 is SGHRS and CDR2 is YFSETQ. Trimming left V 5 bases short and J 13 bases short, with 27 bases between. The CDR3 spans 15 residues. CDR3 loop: CASSLTPPGHLDGTF. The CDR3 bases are TGCGCCAGCAGTTTGACACCCCCGGGACATCTAGATGGCACCTTC.

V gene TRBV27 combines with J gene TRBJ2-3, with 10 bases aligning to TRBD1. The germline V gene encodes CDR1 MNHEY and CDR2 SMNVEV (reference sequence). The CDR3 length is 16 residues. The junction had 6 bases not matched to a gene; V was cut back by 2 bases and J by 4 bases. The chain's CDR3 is CASSLAGQGISDTQYF. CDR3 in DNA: TGTGCCAGCAGTTTAGCGGGACAGGGGATATCAGATACGCAGTATTTT.

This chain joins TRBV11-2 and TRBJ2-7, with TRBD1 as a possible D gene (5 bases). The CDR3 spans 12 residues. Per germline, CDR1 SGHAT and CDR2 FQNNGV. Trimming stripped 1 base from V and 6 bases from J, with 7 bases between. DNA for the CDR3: TGTGCCAGCAGCTTAGGTGGGGCCGAGCAGTACTTC. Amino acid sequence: CASSLGGAEQYF.

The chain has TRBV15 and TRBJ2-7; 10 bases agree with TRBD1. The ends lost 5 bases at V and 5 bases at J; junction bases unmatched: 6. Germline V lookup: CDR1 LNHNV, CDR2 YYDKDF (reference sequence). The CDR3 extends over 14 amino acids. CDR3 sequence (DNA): TGTGCCACCAGCGTGGACAGGGGGAACGACGAGCAGTACTTC. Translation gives CATSVDRGNDEQYF.

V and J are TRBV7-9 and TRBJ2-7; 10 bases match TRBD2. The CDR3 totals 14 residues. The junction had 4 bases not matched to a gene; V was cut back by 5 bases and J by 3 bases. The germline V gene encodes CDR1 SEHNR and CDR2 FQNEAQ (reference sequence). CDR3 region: CASSASGGHYEQYF. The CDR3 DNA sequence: TGTGCCAGCAGCGCTAGCGGGGGACACTACGAGCAGTACTTC. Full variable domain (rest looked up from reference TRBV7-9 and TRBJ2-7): DTGVSQNPRHKITKRGQNVTFRCDPISEHNRLYWYRQTLGQGPEFLTYFQNEAQLEKSRLLSDRFSAERPKGSFSTLEIQRTEQGDSAMYLCASSASGGHYEQYFGPGTRLTVT.

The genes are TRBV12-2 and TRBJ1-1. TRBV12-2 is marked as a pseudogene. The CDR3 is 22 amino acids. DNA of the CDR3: TGTGCAAGTCGCTTAGAGGGCTGGGAGGGCACACCGTTCTACCCCATGAACACTGAAGCTTTCTTT. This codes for CASRLEGWEGTPFYPMNTEAFF.

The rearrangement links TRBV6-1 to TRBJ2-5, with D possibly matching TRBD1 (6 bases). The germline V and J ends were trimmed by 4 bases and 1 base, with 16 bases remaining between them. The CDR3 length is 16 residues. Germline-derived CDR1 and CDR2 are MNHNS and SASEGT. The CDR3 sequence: CASSAGRGQIQETQYF. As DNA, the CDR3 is TGTGCCAGCAGTGCAGGCCGCGGACAGATCCAAGAGACCCAGTACTTC.

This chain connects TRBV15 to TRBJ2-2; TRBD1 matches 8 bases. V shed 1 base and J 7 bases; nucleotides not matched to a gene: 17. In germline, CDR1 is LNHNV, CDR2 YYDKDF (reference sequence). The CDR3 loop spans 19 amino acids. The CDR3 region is CATSRALKMDRAVNGELFF. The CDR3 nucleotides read TGTGCCACCAGCAGAGCCCTCAAAATGGACAGGGCGGTAAACGGGGAGCTGTTTTTT.

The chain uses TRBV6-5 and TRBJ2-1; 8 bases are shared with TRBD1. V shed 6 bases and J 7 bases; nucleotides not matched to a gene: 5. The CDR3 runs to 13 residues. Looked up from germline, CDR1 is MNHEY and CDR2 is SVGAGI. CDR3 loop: CASRGTGRNEQFF. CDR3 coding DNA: TGTGCCAGCAGGGGGACAGGAAGGAATGAGCAGTTCTTC.

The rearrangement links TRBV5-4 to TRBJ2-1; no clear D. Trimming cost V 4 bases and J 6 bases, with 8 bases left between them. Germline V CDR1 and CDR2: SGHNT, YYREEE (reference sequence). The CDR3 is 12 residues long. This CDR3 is CASSLVSNEQFF. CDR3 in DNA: TGTGCCAGCAGCCTTGTATCCAATGAGCAGTTCTTC.

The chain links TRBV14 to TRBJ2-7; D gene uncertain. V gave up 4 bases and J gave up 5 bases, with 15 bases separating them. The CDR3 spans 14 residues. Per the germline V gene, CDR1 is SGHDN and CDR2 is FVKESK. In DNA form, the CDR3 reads TGTGCCAGCAGCCCTATGTTAGACAACCACGAGCAGTACTTC. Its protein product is CASSPMLDNHEQYF.

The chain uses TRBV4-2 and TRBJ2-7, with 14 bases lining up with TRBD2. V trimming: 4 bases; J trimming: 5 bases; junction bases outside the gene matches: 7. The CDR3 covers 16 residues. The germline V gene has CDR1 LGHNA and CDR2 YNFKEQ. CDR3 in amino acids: CASSPWGTSGRDEQYF. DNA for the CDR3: TGTGCCAGCAGCCCCTGGGGGACTAGCGGGAGAGACGAGCAGTACTTC.

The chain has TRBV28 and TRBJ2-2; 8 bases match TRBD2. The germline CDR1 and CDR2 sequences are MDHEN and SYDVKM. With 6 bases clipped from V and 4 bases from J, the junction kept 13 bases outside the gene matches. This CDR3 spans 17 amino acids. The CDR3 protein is CASRGGRSQSPTGELFF. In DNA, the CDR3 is TGTGCCAGCAGGGGCGGGAGGTCTCAAAGTCCCACCGGGGAGCTGTTTTTT.

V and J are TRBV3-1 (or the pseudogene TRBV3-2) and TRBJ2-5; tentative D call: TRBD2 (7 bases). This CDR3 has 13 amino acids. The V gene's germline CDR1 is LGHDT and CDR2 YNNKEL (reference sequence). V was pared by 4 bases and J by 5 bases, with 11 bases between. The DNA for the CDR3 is TGTGCCAGCAGCCGCGGGGGCGCGGAGACCCAGTACTTC. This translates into CASSRGGAETQYF.

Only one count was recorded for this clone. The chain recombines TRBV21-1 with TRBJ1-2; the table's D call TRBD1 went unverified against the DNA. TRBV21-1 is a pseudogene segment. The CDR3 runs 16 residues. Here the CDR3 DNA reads TGTGCCAGCAGCATAAACAGGGTCCCTACTAACTATGGCTACACCTTC. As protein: CASSINRVPTNYGYTF.

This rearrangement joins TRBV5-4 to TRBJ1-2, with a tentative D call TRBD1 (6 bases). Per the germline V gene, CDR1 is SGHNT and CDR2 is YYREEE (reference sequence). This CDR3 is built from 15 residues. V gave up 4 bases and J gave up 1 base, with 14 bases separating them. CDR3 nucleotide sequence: TGTGCCAGCAGCATCAGGACAGAGAGTAACTATGGCTACACCTTC. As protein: CASSIRTESNYGYTF.

The CDR3 DNA follows: TGTGCCATCACCTCGACAGGGCGGGCGAACACTGAAGCTTTCTTT. It is translated as CAITSTGRANTEAFF. This chain uses TRBV10-3 with TRBJ1-1, with 7 bases identical to TRBD1. CDR1 is ENHRY, CDR2 SYGVKD, per germline. This CDR3 comprises 15 residues. J was trimmed by 1 base and V by 7 bases; bases with no gene match: 9.